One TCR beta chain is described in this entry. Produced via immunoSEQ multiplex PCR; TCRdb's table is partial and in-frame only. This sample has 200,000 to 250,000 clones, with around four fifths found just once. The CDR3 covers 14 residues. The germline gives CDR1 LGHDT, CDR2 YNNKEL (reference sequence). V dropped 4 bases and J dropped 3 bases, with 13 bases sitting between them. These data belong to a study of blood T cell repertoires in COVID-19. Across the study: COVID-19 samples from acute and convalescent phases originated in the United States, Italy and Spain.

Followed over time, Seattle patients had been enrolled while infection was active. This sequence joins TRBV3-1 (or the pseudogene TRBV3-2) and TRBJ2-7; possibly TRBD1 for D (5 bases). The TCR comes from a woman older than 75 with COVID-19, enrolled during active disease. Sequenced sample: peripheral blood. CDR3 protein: CASSPVWGDYEQYF. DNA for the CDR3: TGTGCCAGCAGCCCCGTCTGGGGCGACTACGAGCAGTACTTC.